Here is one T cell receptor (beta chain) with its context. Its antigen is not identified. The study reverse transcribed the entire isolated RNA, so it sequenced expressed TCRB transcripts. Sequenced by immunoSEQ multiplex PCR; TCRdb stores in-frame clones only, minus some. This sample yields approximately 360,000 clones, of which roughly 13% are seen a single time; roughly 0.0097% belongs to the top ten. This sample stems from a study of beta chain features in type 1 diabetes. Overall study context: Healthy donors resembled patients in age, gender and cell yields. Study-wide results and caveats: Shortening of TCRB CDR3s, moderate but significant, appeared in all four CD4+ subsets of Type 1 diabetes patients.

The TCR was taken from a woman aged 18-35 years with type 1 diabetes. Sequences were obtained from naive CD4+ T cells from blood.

The DNA for the CDR3 is TGTGCCATCAGCGGGACTAGCTCTCTCCACAATGAGCAGTTCTTC. Translation: CAISGTSSLHNEQFF. This chain uses TRBV10-3 with TRBJ2-1, with TRBD2 matching over 9 bases. CDR1 ENHRY and CDR2 SYGVKD come from the germline V gene. The CDR3 is made up of 15 amino acids. J was trimmed by 5 bases and V by 6 bases; bases with no gene match: 8.